The sequence of this T cell receptor beta chain was determined in a study of cytomegalovirus exposure and HLA in healthy donors. The PCR contained 60 Vbeta and 13 Jbeta primers. Here immunoSEQ multiplex PCR was the method, and the copy in TCRdb shows in-frame clones only, minus some. The sample shows about 190,000 clones, about 70% of them seen only once. The CDR3 totals 16 residues. V was pared by 0 bases and J by 6 bases, with 15 bases between. The germline V gene has CDR1 SGHDN and CDR2 FVKESK. The sequence derives from a woman in her twenties or thirties in good health and CMV-seronegative. The V and J genes are TRBV14 and TRBJ2-1; D is perhaps TRBD2 (5 bases). The sequenced sample consisted of PBMCs. The CDR3 loop is CASSQEGDLLANEQFF. For the CDR3, the DNA is TGTGCCAGCAGCCAAGAGGGAGACCTTCTCGCCAATGAGCAGTTCTTC.